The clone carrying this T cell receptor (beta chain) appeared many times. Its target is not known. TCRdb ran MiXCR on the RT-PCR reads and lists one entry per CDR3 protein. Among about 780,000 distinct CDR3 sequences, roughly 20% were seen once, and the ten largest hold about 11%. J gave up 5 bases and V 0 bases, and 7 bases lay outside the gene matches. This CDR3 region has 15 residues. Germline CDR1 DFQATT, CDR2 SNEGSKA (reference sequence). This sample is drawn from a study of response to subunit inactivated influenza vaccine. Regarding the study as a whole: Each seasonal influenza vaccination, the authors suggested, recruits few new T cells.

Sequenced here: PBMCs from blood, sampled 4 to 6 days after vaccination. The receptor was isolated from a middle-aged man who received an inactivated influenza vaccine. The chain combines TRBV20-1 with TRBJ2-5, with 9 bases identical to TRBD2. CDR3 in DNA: TGCAGTGCTAGAGATATGGCGGGGGGGTTGGAGACCCAGTACTTC. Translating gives CSARDMAGGLETQYF.